A selection of T cell receptor beta chains follows, all from one sample in a study of T cell responses to AZD1222 COVID-19 vaccine. TCRdb's table, derived via immunoSEQ multiplex PCR, lists solely in-frame clones and lacks some. Of 100,000 to 150,000 clones listed, about 90% were seen once; the top ten hold over 1.5%. The specimen comprised peripheral blood, sampled on day 0 of AZD1222 vaccination. These receptors originate from an adult in good health. The conserved cysteine and the conserved F or W are not part of the CDR3 here. Fields, in order: clone size, V gene, CDR3 protein. Rows give clone size only sometimes, using once, few, many, or a class for an expanded clone.

- | TRBV6-5 | ASRPHENSNQPQH
- | TRBV30 | AWSVHSGGYT
once | TRBV7-9 | ASSLGADWSQETQY
- | TRBV11-3 | ASSSGQTNTEAF
- | TRBV9 | ASSVVGRVEF
- | TRBV28 | ASSSNTEAF
once | TRBV5-1 | ASSDQAAGDTEAF
- | TRBV19 | ASSIDWARAQY
- | TRBV9 | ASSVDLAVRYGYT
- | TRBV30 | AWSVFDREKAF
- | TRBV30 | AWSVRPTQETQY
- | TRBV12-3/TRBV12-4 | ASSRSSVYGYT
- | TRBV6-5 | ASSLERTGNGYT
- | TRBV20-1 | SAPLFREQF
- | TRBV4-1 | ASSQDQRPPYNEQF
once | TRBV7-3 | ASSLGGLGDTQY
- | TRBV7-9 | ASSTMGRDEKLF
- | TRBV12-5 | ARLAGGIAYGYT
- | TRBV5-6 | ASSWPGSNNEQF
- | TRBV18 | ASSPTSEWNYGYT
- | TRBV6-5 | ASSWDTKIYGYT
- | TRBV30 | AWSDNRAGRNTEAF
- | TRBV24-1 | ATGGGHTDTQY
- | TRBV19 | ASSMETGTTGYT
- | TRBV24-1 | ATSGQDNTGELF
- | TRBV2 | ASSGGQVKTQY
- | TRBV11-2 | ASSLAAPGLQY
- | TRBV12-3/TRBV12-4 | ASTRRDRALG
- | TRBV3-1/TRBV3-2 | ASSQPPQETQY
- | TRBV6-1 | ASSERTRNTEAF
- | TRBV5-6 | ASSFPGQGTEQY
once | TRBV24-1 | ATSDTSRATGNQPQH
- | TRBV27 | ASSSGLAVNTGELF
- | TRBV15 | ATSWDSYGYT
- | TRBV11-3 | ASSLAAGTGVNEQF
- | TRBV12-3/TRBV12-4 | ASSSTGKETQY
- | TRBV6-5 | ASSASGYYGYT
- | TRBV5-1 | ASSRLTASSYNEQF
- | TRBV7-2 | ASSFGTGPEIYEQY
- | TRBV2 | ASSERGILNEKLF
- | TRBV2 | AVGTSGYEQY
- | TRBV29-1 | SVLGYGYT
- | TRBV4-1 | ASSLFDESGNTIY
- | TRBV3-1/TRBV3-2 | ASSPLASGFGETQY
once | TRBV7-2 | ASRPPGLAGYNEQF
few | TRBV7-9 | ASSVHRDNYEQY
- | TRBV30 | AWSVRSGGTEAF
- | TRBV6-6 | ASSYAQGRSPLH
- | TRBV11-3 | ASSLGGRGKTDYT
few | TRBV6-5 | ASSRRGREYEQY
- | TRBV5-4 | ASSREHTDTQY
- | TRBV6-5 | ASGRLAETYNEQF
- | TRBV3-1/TRBV3-2 | ASSQGNGNQPQH
- | TRBV5-1 | ASSFQLGGANEKLF